These 22 T cell receptor beta chains originate from one sample sequenced in a study of CD8 T cells in ankylosing spondylitis. TCRdb analysed the 5' RACE reads with MiXCR anew, one entry per CDR3 protein. This sample has about 150,000 distinct CDR3 sequences, with under 35% found just once. Sequenced sample: synovial fluid, either unsorted or a sorted T cell fraction (not recorded which). The receptor set was obtained from a male donor with ankylosing spondylitis.

J is TRBJ1-1 and V is TRBV20-1; no clear D. V gave up 5 bases and J gave up 4 bases, with 14 bases separating them. Per germline, CDR1 DFQATT and CDR2 SNEGSKA (reference sequence). The CDR3 covers 13 residues. CDR3 loop: CSAPGTWGTEAFF. The CDR3, as DNA: TGCAGTGCTCCAGGAACGTGGGGCACTGAAGCTTTCTTT.

This clonotype was picked up one time. This CDR3 reads CASSSPTGLQETQYF. The CDR3 bases are TGTGCCAGCAGTTCCCCGACAGGGCTCCAAGAGACCCAGTACTTC. The chain combines TRBV28 with TRBJ2-5; 7 bases are shared with TRBD1. The CDR3 totals 15 residues. Germline V gives CDR1 MDHEN, CDR2 SYDVKM. V was pared by 4 bases and J by 1 base, with 6 bases of the junction left unmatched.

The V gene is TRBV7-2, the J gene TRBJ2-2; 7 nucleotides align to TRBD1. The junction had 6 bases not matched to a gene; V was cut back by 5 bases and J by 3 bases. The CDR3 spans 15 residues. Germline lookup yields CDR1 SGHTA and CDR2 FQGNSA. The CDR3 DNA is TGTGCCAGCAGCGACTGGGACAGCTACACCGGGGAGCTGTTTTTT. This translates into CASSDWDSYTGELFF.

In this sample, this clonotype turned up a few times. CDR3 nucleotide sequence: TGTGCCACCCAAACGGAGGGCCACAAAAACATTCAGTACTTC. Encoded protein: CATQTEGHKNIQYF. J is TRBJ2-4 and V is TRBV6-2 or TRBV6-3; tentatively, D is TRBD2 (6 bases). This CDR3 region has 14 residues. The V end was cut by 10 bases, the J end by 3 bases, with 16 bases between. The germline V gene encodes CDR1 MNHEY and CDR2 SVGEGT.

Only a few counts were recorded for this clonotype. CDR3 amino acids: CSILGLSYEQYF. CDR3 bases: TGCAGCATACTTGGACTTTCCTACGAGCAGTACTTC. The chain is built from TRBV29-1 and TRBJ2-7, with D perhaps matching TRBD2 (5 bases). V was shortened by 8 bases and J by 1 base, with 12 bases between the two germline ends. CDR1 and CDR2 from the germline V gene are SQVTM and ANQGSEA. There are 12 residues in the CDR3.

V gene TRBV7-6 combines with J gene TRBJ2-2; D is unclear. Between the trimmed V and J ends, which lost 5 bases and 6 bases, there was a span of 10 bases. Germline V gives CDR1 SGHVS, CDR2 FNYEAQ. CDR3 length: 13 residues. This CDR3 is CASSLLVPGELFF. As DNA, the CDR3 is TGTGCCAGCAGCCTTCTTGTCCCCGGGGAGCTGTTTTTT.

This clonotype was recorded many times. The chain couples TRBV20-1 to TRBJ1-2, with TRBD1 matching 8 bases. Germline V CDR1 and CDR2: DFQATT, SNEGSKA (reference sequence). The CDR3 extends over 13 amino acids. The ends lost 5 bases at V and 9 bases at J; junction bases unmatched: 11. The CDR3 protein is CSAVGQDLPRYTF. DNA of the CDR3: TGCAGTGCTGTGGGACAGGACCTGCCGCGCTACACCTTC.

The sample holds a few counts of this clonotype. The J gene is TRBJ2-1, the V gene TRBV5-1, with D tentatively TRBD1 (5 bases). The V end lost 3 bases, the J end lost 10 bases, and 11 bases lay between the germline ends. The CDR3 length is 12 residues. Germline lookup yields CDR1 SGHRS and CDR2 YFSETQ. The CDR3 DNA reads as TGCGCCAGCAGCTCTGGACCAGGGGAGCAGTTCTTC. Protein sequence: CASSSGPGEQFF.

This sequence joins TRBV5-5 and TRBJ2-1; D remains unclear. The CDR3 loop spans 14 amino acids. Per the germline V gene, CDR1 is SGHKS and CDR2 is YYEKEE (reference sequence). V shed 0 bases and J shed 5 bases, with 9 bases lying between them. CDR3: CASSLGRINNEQFF. CDR3 bases: TGTGCCAGCAGCTTGGGCAGGATCAACAATGAGCAGTTCTTC.

The chain links TRBV27 to TRBJ2-1; 11 bases line up with TRBD2. After removal of 5 bases from V and 7 bases from J, the junction contained 7 bases not matched to a gene. Germline loops: CDR1 MNHEY, CDR2 SMNVEV (reference sequence). This CDR3 region has 15 residues. CDR3 amino acids: CASSPGLAGRNEQFF. CDR3 coding DNA: TGTGCCAGCAGTCCCGGACTAGCGGGCCGGAATGAGCAGTTCTTC.

This clonotype was counted a few times. This rearrangement joins TRBV11-2 to TRBJ2-7; possible D gene TRBD2, 6 bases. Germline CDR1 is SGHAT and CDR2 is FQNNGV. V lost 5 bases to trimming and J lost 3 bases, with 20 bases between them. This CDR3 is built from 16 residues. CDR3 in DNA: TGTGCCAGCAGCCAGCCGCGGGGTCGTTGGATCTACGAGCAGTACTTC. Amino acid sequence: CASSQPRGRWIYEQYF.

The table lists this clonotype with a few counts. The J gene is TRBJ2-4, the V gene TRBV7-3; tentative D call: TRBD2 (7 bases). Trimming left V 1 base short and J 6 bases short, with 16 bases between. Germline CDR1 reads SGHTA; CDR2 reads FQGTGA. The CDR3 length is 16 residues. The CDR3 region has the DNA TGTGCCAGCAGCTTAAATGGCGGGGGCGGCGGAAACATTCAGTACTTC. It translates to CASSLNGGGGGNIQYF.

V is TRBV18 and J is TRBJ2-6; D is unresolved. The CDR3 consists of 15 residues. Trimming took off 5 bases at V and 0 bases at J, with 8 bases between the two ends. Germline lookup yields CDR1 KGHSH and CDR2 LQKENI. In DNA, the CDR3 is TGTGCCAGCTCATCATCCTTCTCTGGGGCCAACGTCCTGACTTTC. Translation gives CASSSSFSGANVLTF.

There are a few counts of this clonotype. V usage is TRBV9 and J usage is TRBJ2-7, with a tentative D call TRBD1 (6 bases). V was clipped by 3 bases and J by 0 bases, with 13 bases between them. The CDR3 loop spans 15 amino acids. From germline, CDR1 is SGDLS and CDR2 YYNGEE. The CDR3 loop reads CASSAAPGHSYEQYF. As DNA, the CDR3 is TGTGCCAGCAGCGCCGCCCCGGGACACTCCTACGAGCAGTACTTC.

This clonotype occurred a few times. This rearrangement joins TRBV4-2 to TRBJ2-1; 7 bases are shared with TRBD1. Looked up from germline, CDR1 is LGHNA and CDR2 is YNFKEQ. The V gene end was trimmed by 5 bases and the J gene end by 6 bases; junction bases not matched to a gene: 4. The CDR3 runs to 13 residues. The CDR3 DNA follows: TGTGCCAGCAGCACGGGACAGCTCAATGAGCAGTTCTTC. Protein: CASSTGQLNEQFF.

The sample holds many counts of this clonotype. This chain connects TRBV12-3 or TRBV12-4 to TRBJ2-1; 11 positions match TRBD2. This CDR3 spans 16 amino acids. The V gene end was trimmed by 2 bases and the J gene end by 0 bases; junction bases not matched to a gene: 0. The CDR3 DNA follows: TGTGCCAGCAGTTTACTAGCGGGGGGCTCCTACAATGAGCAGTTCTTC. As protein: CASSLLAGGSYNEQFF.

A few counts support this clonotype. The V call is TRBV11-2, the J call TRBJ2-1, with 8 bases fitting TRBD2. The CDR3 covers 14 residues. The ends lost 0 bases at V and 10 bases at J; junction bases unmatched: 5. Germline assignment: CDR1 SGHAT and CDR2 FQNNGV. CDR3 sequence (DNA): TGTGCCAGCAGCTTAGATCCGGCTAGCGGGGAGCAGTTCTTC. This encodes CASSLDPASGEQFF. Complete variable domain (other parts from reference TRBV11-2 and TRBJ2-1): EAGVAQSPRYKIIEKRQSVAFWCNPISGHATLYWYQQILGQGPKLLIQFQNNGVVDDSQLPKDRFSAERLKGVDSTLKIQPAKLEDSAVYLCASSLDPASGEQFFGPGTRLTVL.

V gene TRBV7-9 combines with J gene TRBJ2-2; D is undetermined. The CDR3 is 16 amino acids. CDR1 and CDR2 from the germline V gene are SEHNR and FQNEAQ (reference sequence). The V end lost 1 base, the J end lost 0 bases, and 9 bases lay between the germline ends. The CDR3 reads CASSLDGKANTGELFF. CDR3 DNA: TGTGCCAGCAGCTTAGATGGAAAAGCGAACACCGGGGAGCTGTTTTTT.

On this clonotype itself: Germline is not matched at one junction end, which may reflect a read error. The chain has TRBV19 and TRBJ1-5, with D uncertain. This CDR3 region has 18 residues. In germline, CDR1 is LNHDA, CDR2 SQIVND (reference sequence). The CDR3 DNA follows: TGTGCCAGTAGCATAGTTACCCGTGGGGTTACTAGCAATCAGCCCCAGCATTTT. Residues: CASSIVTRGVTSNQPQHF.

The V gene is TRBV2, the J gene TRBJ1-4; the D gene is possibly TRBD1 (5 bases). This CDR3 is built from 15 residues. V lost 1 base and J 11 bases, leaving 17 bases between the germline ends. CDR1 SNHLY and CDR2 FYNNEI come from the germline V gene. The CDR3 is CASSEVGYAGGKLFF. Written as DNA, the CDR3 is TGTGCCAGCAGTGAAGTTGGATACGCGGGGGGGAAACTGTTTTTT.

This clonotype was seen more than once but under ten times. CDR3 sequence: CSARVFGETYEQYF. CDR3 nucleotides: TGCAGTGCTAGAGTGTTCGGGGAGACCTACGAGCAGTACTTC. This chain connects TRBV20-1 to TRBJ2-7; D possibly corresponds to TRBD2 (5 bases). Germline lookup yields CDR1 DFQATT and CDR2 SNEGSKA (reference sequence). The CDR3 contains 14 residues. With 1 base removed from V and 2 bases from J, the gap between germline ends came to 12 bases.

This clonotype occurred a few times. The genes are TRBV20-1 and TRBJ1-5, with D uncertain. Deletions cut 3 bases from V and 0 bases from J, with 9 bases between. The CDR3 contains 14 residues. Germline values: CDR1 DFQATT, CDR2 SNEGSKA (reference sequence). CDR3 DNA sequence: TGCAGTGCTAGCGTAGGATATAGCAATCAGCCCCAGCATTTT. This encodes CSASVGYSNQPQHF.